This TCR beta chain was recorded in a study of T cells after yellow fever vaccination. Study results and limitations: A small share of clonotypes appeared in both CD4 and CD8 compartments. Subsequent to the booster, the majority of primary-vaccination clones reappeared (around 96% CD4, 80% to 90% CD8).

Via MiXCR, TCRdb re-called the 5' RACE reads, giving one row per CDR3 protein. The sample consists of about 500,000 distinct CDR3 sequences, approximately 16% of them appearing once. The CDR3 extends over 16 amino acids. Germline V gives CDR1 SGHTA, CDR2 FQGNSA. Trimming took 1 base from V and 7 from J; bases not matched to a gene: 10. This clonotype has just a few counts. Its specificity is not known. Sequencing used PBMCs, obtained 5 days after the first yellow fever vaccination. This chain joins TRBV7-2 and TRBJ1-5; TRBD1 agrees at 7 bases. The receptor was isolated from a young man who received the YFV17D yellow fever vaccine. The CDR3 sequence is CASSLGRQGGGQPQHF. The CDR3 DNA follows: TGTGCCAGCAGCTTAGGACGACAGGGAGGGGGGCAGCCCCAGCATTTT.